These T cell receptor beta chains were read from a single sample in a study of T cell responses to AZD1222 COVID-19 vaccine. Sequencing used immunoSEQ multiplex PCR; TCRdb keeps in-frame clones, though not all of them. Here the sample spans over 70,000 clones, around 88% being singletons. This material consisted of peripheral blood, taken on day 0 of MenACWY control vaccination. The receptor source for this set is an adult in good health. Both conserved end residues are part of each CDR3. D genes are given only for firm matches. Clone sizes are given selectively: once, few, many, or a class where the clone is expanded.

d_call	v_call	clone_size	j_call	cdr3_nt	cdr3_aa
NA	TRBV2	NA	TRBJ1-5	TGTGCCAGCAGCCCAAGAGGGACGGTTCAGCCCCAGCATTTT	CASSPRGTVQPQHF
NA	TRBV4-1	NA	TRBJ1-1	TGCGCCAGCAGCCAAGAAGGGGTGGAGACTGAAGCTTTCTTT	CASSQEGVETEAFF
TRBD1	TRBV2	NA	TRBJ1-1	TGTGCCAGCAGGGTACAACCCGGGACAGCGAACACTGAAGCTTTCTTT	CASRVQPGTANTEAFF
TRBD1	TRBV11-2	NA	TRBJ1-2	TGTGCCAGCAGCTTAGCGACAGGGGGTTCAGGCTACACCTTC	CASSLATGGSGYTF
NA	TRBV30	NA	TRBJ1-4	TGTGCCTGGAGTGGGTCGAAACTGTTTTTT	CAWSGSKLFF
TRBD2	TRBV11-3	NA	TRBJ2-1	TGTGCCAGCAGCTTCGTGCTAGCGGGGGGAGAGGAGCAGTTCTTC	CASSFVLAGGEEQFF
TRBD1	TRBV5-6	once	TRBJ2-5	TGTGCCAGCAGCAGCAGAGGGACAGGGTACGAGACCCAGTACTTC	CASSSRGTGYETQYF
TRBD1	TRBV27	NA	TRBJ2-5	TGTGCCAGCAGTTCGCCACCGACAGGGACGGAGACCCAGTACTTC	CASSSPPTGTETQYF
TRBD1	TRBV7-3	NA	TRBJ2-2	TGTGCCAGCAGCTTCGAGGGGGCGAGCACCGGGGAGCTGTTTTTT	CASSFEGASTGELFF
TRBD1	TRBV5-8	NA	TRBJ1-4	TGTGCCAGCAGCTTCCCGGGACAGCATAATGAAAAACTGTTTTTT	CASSFPGQHNEKLFF
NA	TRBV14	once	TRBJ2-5	TGTGCCAGCAGCCAAGTGATTGGAGAGACCCAGTACTTC	CASSQVIGETQYF
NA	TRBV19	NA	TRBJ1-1	TGTGCCAGTAGTCAGGGACAGAACACTGAAGCTTTCTTT	CASSQGQNTEAFF
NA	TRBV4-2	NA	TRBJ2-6	TGTGCCAGCAGCCAAGCTCTCTCTGGGGCCAACGTCCTGACTTTC	CASSQALSGANVLTF
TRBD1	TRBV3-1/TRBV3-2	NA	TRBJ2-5	TGTGCCAGCAGCCAAGGCTGGACAGGGGGCGCGGAGACCCAGTACTTC	CASSQGWTGGAETQYF
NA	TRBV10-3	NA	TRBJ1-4	TGTGCCATTGGAGACGGGAATGAAAAACTGTTTTTT	CAIGDGNEKLFF
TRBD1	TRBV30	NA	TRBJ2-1	TGTGCCTGGAGCCTAACCGGGACAGGGACGAATGAGCAGTTCTTC	CAWSLTGTGTNEQFF
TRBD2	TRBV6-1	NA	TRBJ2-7	TGTGCCAGCAGTGAATGGGGGGAGGGCAGGGAATACGAGCAGTACTTC	CASSEWGEGREYEQYF
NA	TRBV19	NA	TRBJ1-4	TGTGCCAGTAGTCCTGTAACTGCAACTAATGAAAAACTGTTTTTT	CASSPVTATNEKLFF
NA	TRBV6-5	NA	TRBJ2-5	TGTGCCAGCAGCTTTCAAGGGGGGCTGCAAGAGACCCAGTACTTC	CASSFQGGLQETQYF
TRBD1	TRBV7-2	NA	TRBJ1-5	TGTGCCAGCAGCCCAGGGGGGGTAAGCCAGCCCCAGCATTTT	CASSPGGVSQPQHF
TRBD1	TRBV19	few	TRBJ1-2	TGTGCCAGTAGTATAATTCTCACGGACAGGGGGAAGTTTGGCTACACCTTC	CASSIILTDRGKFGYTF
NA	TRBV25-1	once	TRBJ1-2	TGTGCCAGCAGTGAATCGGGGATCTATGGCTACACCTTC	CASSESGIYGYTF
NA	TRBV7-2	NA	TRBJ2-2	TGTGCCAGCAGCTTAGGGGGGCCCAAACCTTCGCTGTTTTTT	CASSLGGPKPSLFF
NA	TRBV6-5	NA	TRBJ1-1	TGTGCCAGCAGTCCCGGGACCAGAGGTCAAGAAGCTTTCTTT	CASSPGTRGQEAFF
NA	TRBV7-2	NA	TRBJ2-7	TGTGCCAGCAGCCCCGCCGACGGAGCCTACTACGAGCAGTACTTC	CASSPADGAYYEQYF
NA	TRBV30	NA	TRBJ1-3	TGTGCCTGGAGTGTCACCGCTGGAAACACCATATATTTT	CAWSVTAGNTIYF
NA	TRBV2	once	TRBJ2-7	TGTGCCAGCAGTCCCCCGGCAGGGGGGGGCGAGCAGTACTTC	CASSPPAGGGEQYF
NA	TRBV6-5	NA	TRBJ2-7	TGTGCCACCCGTCCTGGAGTCTACGAGCAGTACTTC	CATRPGVYEQYF
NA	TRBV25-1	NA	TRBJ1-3	TGTGCCAGCAGTTTTGGGGAAAATGGAAACACCATATATTTT	CASSFGENGNTIYF
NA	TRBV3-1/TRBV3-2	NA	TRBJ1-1	TGTGCCAGCAGCCCGACCGCAGGGGCCTTGAACACTGAAGCTTTCTTT	CASSPTAGALNTEAFF
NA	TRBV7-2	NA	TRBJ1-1	TGTGCCAGCAGCTTAGAAGGTTCCGGCACTGAAGCTTTCTTT	CASSLEGSGTEAFF
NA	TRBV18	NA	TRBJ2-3	TGTGCCAGCTCACCGAGCAGGGTAGGTGCGGATACGCAGTATTTT	CASSPSRVGADTQYF
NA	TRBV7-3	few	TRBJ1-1	TGTGCCAGCAGCCCCGGTCCCGCGACTGAAGCTTTCTTT	CASSPGPATEAFF
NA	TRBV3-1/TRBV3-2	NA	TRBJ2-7	TGTGCCAGCAGCCGGGACACCGCCTACGAGCAGTACTTC	CASSRDTAYEQYF
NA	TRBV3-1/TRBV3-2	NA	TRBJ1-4	TGTGCCAGCAGCTACCCGGACTCGGGGAATGAAAAACTGTTTTTT	CASSYPDSGNEKLFF
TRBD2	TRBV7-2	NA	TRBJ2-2	TGTGCCAGCAGCTTCACTAGCGGGGGTTACACCGGGGAGCTGTTTTTT	CASSFTSGGYTGELFF
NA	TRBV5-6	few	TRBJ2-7	TGTGCCAGCAGCTTGATGGCTAGCGCCTACGAGCAGTACTTC	CASSLMASAYEQYF
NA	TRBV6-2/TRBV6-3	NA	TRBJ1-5	TGTGCCAGCAGTTACCCCAGGGGAGGCGGCAATCAGCCCCAGCATTTT	CASSYPRGGGNQPQHF
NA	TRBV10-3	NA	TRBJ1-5	TGTGCCATCAGTGTGCGCGGGGATCAGCCCCAGCATTTT	CAISVRGDQPQHF
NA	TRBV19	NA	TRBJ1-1	TGTGCCAGTAGATTTACGTCGGACACTGAAGCTTTCTTT	CASRFTSDTEAFF
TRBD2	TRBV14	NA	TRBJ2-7	TGTGCCAGCAGCCAAGGGCTAGCGGGCGACGAGCAGTACTTC	CASSQGLAGDEQYF
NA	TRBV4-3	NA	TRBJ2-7	TGCGCCAGCAGCCGTTCACCGGGGGACTCCTACGAGCAGTACTTC	CASSRSPGDSYEQYF
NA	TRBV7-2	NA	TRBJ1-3	TGTGCCAGCAGCCTAGACGGGGGTTTAGGAAACACCATATATTTT	CASSLDGGLGNTIYF
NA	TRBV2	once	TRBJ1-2	TGTGCCAGCAGTGACTTAAAGGTCAACTATGGCTACACCTTC	CASSDLKVNYGYTF
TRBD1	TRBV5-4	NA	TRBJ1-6	TGTGCCAGCAGCTGGGCACAGGGGGCGAGTAATTCACCCCTCCACTTT	CASSWAQGASNSPLHF
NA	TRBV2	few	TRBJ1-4	TGTGCCAGCAGTTGGGGGCTGGGGGAAAAACTGTTTTTT	CASSWGLGEKLFF
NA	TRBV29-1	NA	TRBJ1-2	TGCAGCGTTGTAGTCAGCGTAGCTAACTATGGCTACACCTTC	CSVVVSVANYGYTF
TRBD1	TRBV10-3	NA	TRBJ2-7	TGTGCCTCCAAGGGACAGGGTGTGACACCTAGCTCCTACGAGCAGTACTTC	CASKGQGVTPSSYEQYF